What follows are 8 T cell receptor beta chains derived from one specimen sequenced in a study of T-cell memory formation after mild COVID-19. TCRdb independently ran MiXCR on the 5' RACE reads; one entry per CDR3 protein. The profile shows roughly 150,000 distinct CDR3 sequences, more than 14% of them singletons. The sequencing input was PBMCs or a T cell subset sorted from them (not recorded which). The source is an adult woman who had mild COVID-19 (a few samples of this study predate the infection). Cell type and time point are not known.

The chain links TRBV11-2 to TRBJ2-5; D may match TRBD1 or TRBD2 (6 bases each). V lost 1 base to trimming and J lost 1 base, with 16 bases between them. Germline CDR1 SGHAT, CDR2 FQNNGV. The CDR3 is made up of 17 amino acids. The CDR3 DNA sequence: TGTGCCAGCAGCTTAGTAGGGGGACTCCCACGCCAAGAGACCCAGTACTTC. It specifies CASSLVGGLPRQETQYF.

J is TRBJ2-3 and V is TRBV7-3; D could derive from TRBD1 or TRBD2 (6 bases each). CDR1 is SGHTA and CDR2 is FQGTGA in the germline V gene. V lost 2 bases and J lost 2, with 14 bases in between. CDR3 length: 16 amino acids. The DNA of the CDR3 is TGTGCCAGCAGCTTAGTTGGGGGGCCCTCCACAGATACGCAGTATTTT. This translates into CASSLVGGPSTDTQYF. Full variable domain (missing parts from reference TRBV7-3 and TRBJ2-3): GAGVSQTPSNKVTEKGKYVELRCDPISGHTALYWYRQSLGQGPEFLIYFQGTGAADDSGLPNDRFFAVRPEGSVSTLKIQRTERGDSAVYLCASSLVGGPSTDTQYFGPGTRLTVL.

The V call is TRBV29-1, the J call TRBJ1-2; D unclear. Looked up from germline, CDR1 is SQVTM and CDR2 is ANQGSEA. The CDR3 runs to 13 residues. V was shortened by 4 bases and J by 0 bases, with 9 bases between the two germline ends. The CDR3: CSVVGKTNYGYTF. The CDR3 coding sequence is TGCAGCGTTGTCGGCAAAACTAACTATGGCTACACCTTC.

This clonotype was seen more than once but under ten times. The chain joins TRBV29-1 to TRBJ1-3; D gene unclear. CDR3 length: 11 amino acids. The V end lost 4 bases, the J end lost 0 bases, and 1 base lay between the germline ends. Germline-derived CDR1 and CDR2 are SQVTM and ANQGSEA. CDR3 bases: TGCAGCGTTGCCTCTGGAAACACCATATATTTT. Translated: CSVASGNTIYF.

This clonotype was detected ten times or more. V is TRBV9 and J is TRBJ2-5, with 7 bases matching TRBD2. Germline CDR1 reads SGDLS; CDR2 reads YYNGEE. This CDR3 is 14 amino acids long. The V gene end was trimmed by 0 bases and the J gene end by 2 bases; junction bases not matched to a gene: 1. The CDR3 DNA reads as TGTGCCAGCAGCGTAGCGGGACTACAAGAGACCCAGTACTTC. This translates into CASSVAGLQETQYF.

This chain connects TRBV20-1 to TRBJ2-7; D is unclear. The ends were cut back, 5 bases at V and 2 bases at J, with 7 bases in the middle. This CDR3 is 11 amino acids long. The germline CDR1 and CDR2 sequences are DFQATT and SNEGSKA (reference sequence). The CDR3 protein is CSADDTYEQYF. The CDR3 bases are TGCAGTGCTGATGACACCTACGAGCAGTACTTC.

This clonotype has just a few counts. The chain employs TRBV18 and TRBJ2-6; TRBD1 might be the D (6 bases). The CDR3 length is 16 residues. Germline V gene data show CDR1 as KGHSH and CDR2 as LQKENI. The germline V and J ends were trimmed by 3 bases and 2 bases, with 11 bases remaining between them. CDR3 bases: TGTGCCAGCTCACCTCCAACAGGGACTGGGGCCAACGTCCTGACTTTC. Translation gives CASSPPTGTGANVLTF.

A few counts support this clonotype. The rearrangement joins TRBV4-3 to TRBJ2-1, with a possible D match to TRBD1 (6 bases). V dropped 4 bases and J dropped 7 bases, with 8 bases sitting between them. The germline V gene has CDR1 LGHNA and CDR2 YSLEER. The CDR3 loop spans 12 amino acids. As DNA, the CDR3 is TGCGCCAGCAGCCTCACAGGGAATGAGCAGTTCTTC. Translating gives CASSLTGNEQFF.